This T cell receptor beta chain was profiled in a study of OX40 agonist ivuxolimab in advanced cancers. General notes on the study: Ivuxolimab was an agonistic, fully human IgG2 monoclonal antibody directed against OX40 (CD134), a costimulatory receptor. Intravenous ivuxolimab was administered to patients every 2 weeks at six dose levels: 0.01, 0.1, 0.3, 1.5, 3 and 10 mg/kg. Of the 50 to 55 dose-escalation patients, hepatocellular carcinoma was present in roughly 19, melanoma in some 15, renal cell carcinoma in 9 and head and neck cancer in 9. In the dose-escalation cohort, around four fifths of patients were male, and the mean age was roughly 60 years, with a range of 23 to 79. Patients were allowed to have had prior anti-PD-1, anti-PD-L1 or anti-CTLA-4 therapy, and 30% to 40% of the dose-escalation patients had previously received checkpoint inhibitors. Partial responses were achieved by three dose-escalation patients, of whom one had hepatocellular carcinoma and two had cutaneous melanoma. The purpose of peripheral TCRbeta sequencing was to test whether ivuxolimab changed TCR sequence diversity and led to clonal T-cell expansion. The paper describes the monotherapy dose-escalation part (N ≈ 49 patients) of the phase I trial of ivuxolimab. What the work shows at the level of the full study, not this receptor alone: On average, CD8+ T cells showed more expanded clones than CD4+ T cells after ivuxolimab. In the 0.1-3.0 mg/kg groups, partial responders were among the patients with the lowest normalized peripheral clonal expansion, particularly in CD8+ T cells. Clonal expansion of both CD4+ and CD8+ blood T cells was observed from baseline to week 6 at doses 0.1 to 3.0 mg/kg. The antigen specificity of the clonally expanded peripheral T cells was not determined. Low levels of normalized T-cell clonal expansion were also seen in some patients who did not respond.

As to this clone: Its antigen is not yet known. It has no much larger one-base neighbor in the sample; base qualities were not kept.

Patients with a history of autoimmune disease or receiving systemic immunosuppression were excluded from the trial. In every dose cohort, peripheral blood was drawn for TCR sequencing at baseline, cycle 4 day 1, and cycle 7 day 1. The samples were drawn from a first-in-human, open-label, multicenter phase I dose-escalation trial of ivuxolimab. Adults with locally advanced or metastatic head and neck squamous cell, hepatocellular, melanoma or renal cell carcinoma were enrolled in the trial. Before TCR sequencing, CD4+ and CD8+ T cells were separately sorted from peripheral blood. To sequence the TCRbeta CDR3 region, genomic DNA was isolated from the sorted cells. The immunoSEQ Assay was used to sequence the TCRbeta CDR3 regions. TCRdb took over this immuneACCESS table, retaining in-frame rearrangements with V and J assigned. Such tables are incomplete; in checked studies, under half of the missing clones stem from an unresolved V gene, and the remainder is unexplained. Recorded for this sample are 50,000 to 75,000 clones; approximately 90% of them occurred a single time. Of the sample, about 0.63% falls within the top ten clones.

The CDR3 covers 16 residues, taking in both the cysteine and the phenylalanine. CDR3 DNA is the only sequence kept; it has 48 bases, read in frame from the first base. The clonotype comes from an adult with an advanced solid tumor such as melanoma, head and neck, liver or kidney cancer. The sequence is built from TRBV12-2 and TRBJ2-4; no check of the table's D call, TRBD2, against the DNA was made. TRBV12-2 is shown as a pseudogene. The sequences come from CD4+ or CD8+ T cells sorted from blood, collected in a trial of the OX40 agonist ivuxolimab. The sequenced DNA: TGTGCAAGTCGACTTCCGTGGGCTAGCGCCAAAAACATTCAGTACTTC. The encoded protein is CASRLPWASAKNIQYF.